This T cell receptor beta chain was sequenced in a study of early T cells in non-severe SARS-CoV-2 infection. As for the study in general: Sequenced bulk RNA came from whole blood that was unsorted, and chains were unpaired. The study's findings and limits: Anti-spike CD8 responses were favored by VDJdb matching, which missed private and CD4 specificities.

The CDR3 is 12 residues long. The V and J ends lost 5 bases and 11 bases respectively, with 15 bases between them. Germline V gives CDR1 MNHEY, CDR2 SMNVEV (reference sequence). Individually, cDNA molecules had unique molecular identifiers attached to them. From the 5' RACE reads, TCRdb called clonotypes with MiXCR, one entry per CDR3 protein. The sample lists around 47,000 distinct CDR3 sequences, roughly 10% occurring once. The sample holds many counts of this clonotype. The antigen is undetermined. The chain joins TRBV27 to TRBJ1-1, with D maybe TRBD1 (5 bases). The source material was whole blood. This TCR was recovered from an adult who was a healthcare worker with PCR-confirmed SARS-CoV-2 infection or an uninfected control (not recorded which). CDR3 protein: CASSSYGTVAFF. The CDR3 DNA follows: TGTGCCAGCAGTAGCTACGGGACCGTTGCTTTCTTT.